This entry lists 9 T cell receptor beta chains sequenced from one sample in a study of tumor-infiltrating lymphocytes in glioblastoma multiforme. TCRB libraries came from RNA via three nested multiplex PCR rounds. TCRdb processed the multiplex PCR reads anew with MiXCR; each CDR3 protein has one entry. The profile covers over 14,000 distinct CDR3 sequences, with around 70% appearing a single time and over 35% taken by the ten largest. Input material: brain tumor tissue. These receptors were collected from a male donor with glioblastoma.

Note on this clonotype: In this CDR3 the conserved last residue, phenylalanine or tryptophan, is missing, so a read error is likely. This chain joins TRBV12-3 or TRBV12-4 and TRBJ2-2; D possibly corresponds to TRBD1 (6 bases). CDR3 size: 13 residues. CDR3 in amino acids: CASNDQGTGKLFI. CDR3 DNA: TGTGCCAGCAACGACCAGGGGACCGGGAAGCTGTTTATT.

The rearrangement uses TRBV18 and TRBJ1-1; weak D call: TRBD1 (5 bases). Germline V lookup: CDR1 KGHSH, CDR2 LQKENI. CDR3 size: 16 residues. V gave up 2 bases and J gave up 2 bases, with 15 bases separating them. CDR3 in DNA: TGTGCCAGCTCACCAGCCGGAACAGGATTTAACACTGAAGCTTTCTTT. Residues: CASSPAGTGFNTEAFF. Complete variable domain (other parts from reference TRBV18 and TRBJ1-1): NAGVMQNPRHLVRRRGQEARLRCSPMKGHSHVYWYRQLPEEGLKFMVYLQKENIIDESGMPKERFSAEFPKEGPSILRIQQVVRGDSAAYFCASSPAGTGFNTEAFFGQGTRLTVV.

The rearrangement uses TRBV11-2 and TRBJ1-2; TRBD1 agrees at 7 bases. CDR1 and CDR2 from the germline V gene are SGHAT and FQNNGV. CDR3 length equals 14 residues. With V trimmed by 2 bases and J by 7 bases, 7 bases remained unmatched. The DNA for the CDR3 is TGTGCCAGCAGCTTATCCGGGACAGTCTCTGGCTACACCTTC. As protein: CASSLSGTVSGYTF.

This clonotype is termed medium-sized (0.01 to 0.1%). A read error is likely, as this CDR3 ends without the conserved phenylalanine or tryptophan. The chain couples TRBV20-1 to TRBJ2-7; a possible D gene is TRBD2 (5 bases). CDR3 size: 11 residues. The germline CDR1 and CDR2 sequences are DFQATT and SNEGSKA (reference sequence). Trimming cost V 7 bases and J 4 bases, with 11 bases left between them. The CDR3 region has the DNA TGCAGTGATCATAGCGTATACGAGCAGTACTCC. The encoded protein is CSDHSVYEQYS.

This clonotype was recorded a few times. The chain links TRBV20-1 to TRBJ2-1; a weak D match, TRBD2 (7 bases). Looked up from germline, CDR1 is DFQATT and CDR2 is SNEGSKA (reference sequence). V gave up 4 bases and J gave up 4 bases, with 14 bases separating them. The CDR3 totals 14 residues. Here the CDR3 reads CSAITSGTYNEQFF. CDR3 DNA: TGCAGTGCTATAACCAGCGGGACATACAATGAGCAGTTCTTC.

Only one count was recorded for this clonotype. The chain has TRBV11-2 and TRBJ2-1; 11 bases line up with TRBD2. Trimming took 5 bases from V and 10 from J; bases not matched to a gene: 10. This CDR3 region has 15 residues. Germline V CDR1 and CDR2: SGHAT, FQNNGV. CDR3 region: CASSQGTSGRKEQFF. DNA for the CDR3: TGTGCCAGCAGCCAAGGGACTAGCGGCAGGAAAGAGCAGTTCTTC.

About this clonotype itself: Because it lacks the conserved phenylalanine or tryptophan at the end, this CDR3 is likely a read error. This sequence joins TRBV20-1 and TRBJ1-1; perhaps TRBD1 as D (5 bases). Germline V CDR1 and CDR2: DFQATT, SNEGSKA (reference sequence). The CDR3 sequence is 15 residues long. CDR3: CGARDGGGLGSEAFL. Written as DNA, the CDR3 is TGCGGTGCTAGAGATGGGGGGGGACTTGGGTCCGAAGCTTTCCTT.

The chain joins TRBV6-7 to TRBJ1-2; weak D call: TRBD1 (6 bases). TRBV6-7 is placed among ORFs of uncertain function. The CDR3 is 14 residues long. V shed 5 bases and J shed 7 bases, with 17 bases lying between them. The CDR3 DNA sequence: TGTGCCAGCAGTCTCCCACAGGGACCACCTGGCTACACCTTC. This gives the protein CASSLPQGPPGYTF.

There are a few counts of this clonotype. This chain joins TRBV11-3 and TRBJ2-1; perhaps TRBD2 as D (5 bases). V lost 0 bases, J lost 8 bases, and 11 bases lay in between. The CDR3 totals 14 residues. Per the germline V gene, CDR1 is SGHNT and CDR2 is YENEEA. DNA of the CDR3: TGTGCCAGCAGCTTAGATCGGGGAAGGTATGAGCAGTTCTTC. Its protein product is CASSLDRGRYEQFF. Variable domain in full (rest from reference TRBV11-3 and TRBJ2-1): EAGVVQSPRYKIIEKKQPVAFWCNPISGHNTLYWYLQNLGQGPELLIRYENEEAVDDSQLPKDRFSAERLKGVDSTLKIQPAELGDSAVYLCASSLDRGRYEQFFGPGTRLTVL.